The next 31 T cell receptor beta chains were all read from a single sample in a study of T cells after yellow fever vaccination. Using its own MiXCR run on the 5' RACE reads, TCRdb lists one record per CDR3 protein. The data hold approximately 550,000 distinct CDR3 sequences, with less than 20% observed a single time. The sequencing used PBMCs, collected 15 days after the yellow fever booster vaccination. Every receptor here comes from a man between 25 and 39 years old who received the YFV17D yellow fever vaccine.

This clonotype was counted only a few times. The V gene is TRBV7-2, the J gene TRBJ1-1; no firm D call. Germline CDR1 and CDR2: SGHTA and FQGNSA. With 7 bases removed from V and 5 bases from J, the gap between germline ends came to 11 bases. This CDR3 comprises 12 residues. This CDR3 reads CASTFSRTEAFF. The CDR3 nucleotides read TGTGCCAGCACCTTTAGTCGGACTGAAGCTTTCTTT.

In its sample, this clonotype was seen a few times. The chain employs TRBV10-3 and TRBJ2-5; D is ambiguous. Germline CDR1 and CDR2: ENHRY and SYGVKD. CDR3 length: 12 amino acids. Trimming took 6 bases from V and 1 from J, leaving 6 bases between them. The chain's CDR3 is CAIRASQETQYF. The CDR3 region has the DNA TGTGCCATCAGGGCCAGCCAAGAGACCCAGTACTTC.

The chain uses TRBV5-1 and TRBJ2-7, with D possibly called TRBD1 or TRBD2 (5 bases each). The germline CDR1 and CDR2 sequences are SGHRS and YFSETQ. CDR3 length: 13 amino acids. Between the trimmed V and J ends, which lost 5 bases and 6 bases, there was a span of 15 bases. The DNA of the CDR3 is TGCGCCAGCAGTCAACAGGACGGGGTCGAGCAGTACTTC. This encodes CASSQQDGVEQYF.

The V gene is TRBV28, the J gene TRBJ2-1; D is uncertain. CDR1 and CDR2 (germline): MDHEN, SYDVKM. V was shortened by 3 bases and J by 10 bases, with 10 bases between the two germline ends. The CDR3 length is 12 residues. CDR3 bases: TGTGCCAGCAGTTTGGCCTCGGCGGAGCAGTTCTTC. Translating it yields CASSLASAEQFF.

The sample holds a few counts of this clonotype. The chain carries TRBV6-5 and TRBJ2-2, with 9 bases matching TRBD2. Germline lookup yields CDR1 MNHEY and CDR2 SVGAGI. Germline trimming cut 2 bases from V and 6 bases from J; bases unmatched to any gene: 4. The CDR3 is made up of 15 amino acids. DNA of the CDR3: TGTGCCAGCAGTTACAGCGGGGGGCGAGCCGGGGAGCTGTTTTTT. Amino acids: CASSYSGGRAGELFF.

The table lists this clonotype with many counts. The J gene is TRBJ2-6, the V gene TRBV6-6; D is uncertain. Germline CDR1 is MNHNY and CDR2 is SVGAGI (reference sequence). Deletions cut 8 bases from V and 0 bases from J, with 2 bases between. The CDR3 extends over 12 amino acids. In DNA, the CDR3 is TGTGCCAGCCGCTCTGGGGCCAACGTCCTGACTTTC. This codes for CASRSGANVLTF.

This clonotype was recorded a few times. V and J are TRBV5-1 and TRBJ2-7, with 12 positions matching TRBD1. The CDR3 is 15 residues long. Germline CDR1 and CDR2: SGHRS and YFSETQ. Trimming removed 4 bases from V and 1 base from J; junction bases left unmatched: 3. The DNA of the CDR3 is TGCGCCAGCAGCGTGGGACAGGGGGCTTCCTACGAGCAGTACTTC. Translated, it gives CASSVGQGASYEQYF.

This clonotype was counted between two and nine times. The CDR3 coding sequence is TGTGCCAGCAGCCGGGTGGGGGCTAGCGGGACTAGCACAGATACGCAGTATTTT. As protein: CASSRVGASGTSTDTQYF. The chain recombines TRBV7-8 with TRBJ2-3; 9 bases are a match to TRBD2. The length of the CDR3 is 18 residues. V was pared by 5 bases and J by 0 bases, with 12 bases of the junction left unmatched. Germline CDR1 SGHVS, CDR2 FQNEAQ.

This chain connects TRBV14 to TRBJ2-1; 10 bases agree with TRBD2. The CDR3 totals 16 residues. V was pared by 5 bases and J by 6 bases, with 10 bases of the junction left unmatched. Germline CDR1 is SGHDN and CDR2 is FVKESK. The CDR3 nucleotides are TGTGCCAGCAGCGGGCTGGAGCGGGAGGGCCCCAATGAGCAGTTCTTC. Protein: CASSGLEREGPNEQFF.

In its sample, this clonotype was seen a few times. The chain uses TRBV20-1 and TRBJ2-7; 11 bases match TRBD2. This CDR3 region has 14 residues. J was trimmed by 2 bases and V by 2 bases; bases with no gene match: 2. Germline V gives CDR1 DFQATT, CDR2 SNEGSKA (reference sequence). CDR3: CSARKLAGAYEQYF. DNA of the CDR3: TGCAGTGCTAGAAAACTAGCGGGGGCCTACGAGCAGTACTTC.

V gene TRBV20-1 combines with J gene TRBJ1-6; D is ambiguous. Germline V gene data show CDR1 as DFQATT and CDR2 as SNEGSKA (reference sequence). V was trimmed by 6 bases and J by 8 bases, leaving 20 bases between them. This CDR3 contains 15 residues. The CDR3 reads CSARRAETRDSPLHF. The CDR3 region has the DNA TGCAGTGCCAGACGTGCGGAGACGAGGGATTCACCCCTCCACTTT.

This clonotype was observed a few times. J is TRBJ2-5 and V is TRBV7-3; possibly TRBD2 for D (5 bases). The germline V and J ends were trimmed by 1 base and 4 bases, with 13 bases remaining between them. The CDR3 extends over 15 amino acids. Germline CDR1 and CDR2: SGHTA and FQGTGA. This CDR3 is CASSLMGTSSETQYF. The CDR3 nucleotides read TGTGCCAGCAGCTTAATGGGTACTAGTTCAGAGACCCAGTACTTC.

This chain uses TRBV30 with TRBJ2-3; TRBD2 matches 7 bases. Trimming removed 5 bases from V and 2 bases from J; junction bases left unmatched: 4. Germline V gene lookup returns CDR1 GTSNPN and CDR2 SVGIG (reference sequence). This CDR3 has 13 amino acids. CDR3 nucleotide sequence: TGTGCCTGGGCCCGGGACTACACAGATACGCAGTATTTT. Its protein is CAWARDYTDTQYF.

CDR3 sequence reads: CASSPTLAVRTDTQYF. CDR3 DNA: TGTGCCAGCAGCCCTACATTAGCGGTCCGCACAGATACGCAGTATTTT. The chain combines TRBV6-1 with TRBJ2-3, with D possibly TRBD2 on 6 matching bases. Germline V gene sequence: CDR1 MNHNS, CDR2 SASEGT. This CDR3 spans 16 amino acids. Trimming removed 6 bases at V and 1 base at J, with 17 bases between.

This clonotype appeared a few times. The CDR3 sequence: CASSEAQQTTYNEQFF. DNA for the CDR3: TGTGCCAGCAGTGAAGCGCAACAGACAACCTACAATGAGCAGTTCTTC. The rearrangement joins TRBV2 to TRBJ2-1; D gene unclear. Germline V lookup: CDR1 SNHLY, CDR2 FYNNEI. CDR3 length: 16 amino acids. The V end lost 0 bases, the J end lost 2 bases, and 11 bases lay between the germline ends.

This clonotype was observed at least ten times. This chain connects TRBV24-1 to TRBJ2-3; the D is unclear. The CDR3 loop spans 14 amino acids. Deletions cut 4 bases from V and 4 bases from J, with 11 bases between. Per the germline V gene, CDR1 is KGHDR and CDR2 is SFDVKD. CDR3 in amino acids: CATSDPGGPDTQYF. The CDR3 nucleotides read TGTGCCACCAGTGACCCGGGCGGCCCAGATACGCAGTATTTT.

CDR3 sequence reads: CASSPQRQLPNTQYF. In nucleotides, the CDR3 is TGTGCCAGCTCACCACAGCGACAGCTCCCTAATACGCAGTATTTT. This rearrangement joins TRBV18 to TRBJ2-3; TRBD1 is a possible D gene (5 bases). Germline V gives CDR1 KGHSH, CDR2 LQKENI. The CDR3 consists of 15 residues. Trimming stripped 1 base from V and 7 bases from J, with 15 bases between.

The CDR3 loop is CSARDTGGPNSPLHF. CDR3 bases: TGCAGTGCTAGAGATACGGGGGGGCCGAATTCACCCCTCCACTTT. The chain combines TRBV20-1 with TRBJ1-6, with D possibly being TRBD1 (6 bases). From germline, CDR1 is DFQATT and CDR2 SNEGSKA (reference sequence). Deletions cut 0 bases from V and 7 bases from J, with 13 bases between. This CDR3 has 15 amino acids.

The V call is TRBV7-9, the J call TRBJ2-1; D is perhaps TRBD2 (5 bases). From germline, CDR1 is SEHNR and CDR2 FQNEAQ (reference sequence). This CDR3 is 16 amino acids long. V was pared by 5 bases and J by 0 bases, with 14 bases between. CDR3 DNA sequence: TGTGCCAGCAGCGGAGAAGCGGTAAGCTCCTACAATGAGCAGTTCTTC. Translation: CASSGEAVSSYNEQFF. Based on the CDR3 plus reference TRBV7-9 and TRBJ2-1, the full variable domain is DTGVSQNPRHKITKRGQNVTFRCDPISEHNRLYWYRQTLGQGPEFLTYFQNEAQLEKSRLLSDRFSAERPKGSFSTLEIQRTEQGDSAMYLCASSGEAVSSYNEQFFGPGTRLTVL.

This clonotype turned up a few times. CDR3 DNA sequence: TGCAGTGCTAAAGCTGGATCCTACGAGCAGTACTTC. It specifies CSAKAGSYEQYF. The rearrangement uses TRBV20-1 and TRBJ2-7, with D unclear. The CDR3 length is 12 residues. Looked up from germline, CDR1 is DFQATT and CDR2 is SNEGSKA (reference sequence). V was cut by 4 bases and J by 1 base, with 8 bases left in between.

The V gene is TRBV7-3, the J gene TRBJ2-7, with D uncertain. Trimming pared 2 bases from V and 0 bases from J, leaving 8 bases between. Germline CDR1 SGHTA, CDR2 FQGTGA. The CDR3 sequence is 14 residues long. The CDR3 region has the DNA TGTGCCAGCAGCTTATCGGCAGGCTCCTACGAGCAGTACTTC. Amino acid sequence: CASSLSAGSYEQYF.

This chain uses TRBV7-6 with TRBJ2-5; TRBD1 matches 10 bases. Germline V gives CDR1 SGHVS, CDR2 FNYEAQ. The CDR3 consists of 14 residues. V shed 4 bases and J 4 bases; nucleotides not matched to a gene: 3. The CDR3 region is CASSSRTGGETQYF. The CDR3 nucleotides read TGTGCCAGCAGCTCCCGGACAGGGGGAGAGACCCAGTACTTC.

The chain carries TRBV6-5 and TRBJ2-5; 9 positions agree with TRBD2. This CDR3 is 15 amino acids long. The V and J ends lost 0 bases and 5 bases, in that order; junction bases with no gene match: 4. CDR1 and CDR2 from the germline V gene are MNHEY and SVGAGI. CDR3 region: CASSYSRGRAETQYF. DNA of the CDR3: TGTGCCAGCAGTTACTCTCGCGGGAGGGCGGAGACCCAGTACTTC.

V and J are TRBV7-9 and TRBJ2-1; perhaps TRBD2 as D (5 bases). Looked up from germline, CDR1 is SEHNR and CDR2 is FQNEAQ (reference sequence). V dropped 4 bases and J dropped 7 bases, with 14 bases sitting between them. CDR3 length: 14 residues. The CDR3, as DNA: TGTGCCAGCAGCTCGCCGGAGGATCGTAATGAGCAGTTCTTC. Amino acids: CASSSPEDRNEQFF.

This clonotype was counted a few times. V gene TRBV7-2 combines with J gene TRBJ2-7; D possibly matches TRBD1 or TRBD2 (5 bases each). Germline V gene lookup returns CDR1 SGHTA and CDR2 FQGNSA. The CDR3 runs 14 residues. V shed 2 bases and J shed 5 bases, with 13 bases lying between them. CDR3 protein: CASSLMASRDEQYF. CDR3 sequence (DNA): TGTGCCAGCAGCTTAATGGCTAGCAGGGACGAGCAGTACTTC.

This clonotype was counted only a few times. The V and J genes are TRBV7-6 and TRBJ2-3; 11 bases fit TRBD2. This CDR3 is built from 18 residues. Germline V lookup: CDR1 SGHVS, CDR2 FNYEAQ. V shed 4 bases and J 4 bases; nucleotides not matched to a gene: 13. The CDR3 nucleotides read TGTGCCAGCAGCTACGGACTAGCGGGTATCGTCTTTCCAGATACGCAGTATTTT. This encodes CASSYGLAGIVFPDTQYF.

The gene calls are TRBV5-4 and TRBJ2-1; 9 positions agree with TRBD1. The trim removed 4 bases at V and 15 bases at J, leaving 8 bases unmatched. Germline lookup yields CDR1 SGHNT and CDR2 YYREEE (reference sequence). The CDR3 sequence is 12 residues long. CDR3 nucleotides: TGTGCCAGCAGCGGGGGGACAGGGCCCCCGTTCTTC. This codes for CASSGGTGPPFF. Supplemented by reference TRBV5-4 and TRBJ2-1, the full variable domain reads ETGVTQSPTHLIKTRGQQVTLRCSSQSGHNTVSWYQQALGQGPQFIFQYYREEENGRGNFPPRFSGLQFPNYSSELNVNALELDDSALYLCASSGGTGPPFFGPGTRLTVL.

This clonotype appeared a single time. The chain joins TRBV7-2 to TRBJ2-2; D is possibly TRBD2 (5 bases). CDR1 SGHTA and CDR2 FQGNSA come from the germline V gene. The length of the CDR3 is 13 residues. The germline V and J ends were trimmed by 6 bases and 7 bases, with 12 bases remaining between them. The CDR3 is CASSSRENGELFF. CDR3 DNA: TGTGCCAGCAGTTCACGGGAAAACGGGGAGCTGTTTTTT.

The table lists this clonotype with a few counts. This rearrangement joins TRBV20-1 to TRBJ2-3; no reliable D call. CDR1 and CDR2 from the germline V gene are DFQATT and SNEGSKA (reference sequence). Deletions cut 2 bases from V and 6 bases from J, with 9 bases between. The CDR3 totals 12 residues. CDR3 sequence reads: CSARLGLDTQYF. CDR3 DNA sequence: TGCAGTGCTAGACTCGGGCTCGATACGCAGTATTTT.

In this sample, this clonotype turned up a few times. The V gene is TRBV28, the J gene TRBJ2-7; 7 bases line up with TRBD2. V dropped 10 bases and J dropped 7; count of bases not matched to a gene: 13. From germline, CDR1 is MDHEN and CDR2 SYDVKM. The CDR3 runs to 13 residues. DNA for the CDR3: TGTGCCATTAGCGGGTCTCTAATATGGGAGCAGTACTTC. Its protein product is CAISGSLIWEQYF.

For the CDR3, the DNA is TGCGCCAGCGGACTAGCGGGAGCCCGAGAGACCCAGTACTTC. Amino acid sequence: CASGLAGARETQYF. This chain connects TRBV5-1 to TRBJ2-5, with 13 nucleotides matching TRBD2. Germline CDR1 and CDR2: SGHRS and YFSETQ. Trimming cost V 7 bases and J 4 bases; bases outside gene matches: 4. The CDR3 spans 14 residues.